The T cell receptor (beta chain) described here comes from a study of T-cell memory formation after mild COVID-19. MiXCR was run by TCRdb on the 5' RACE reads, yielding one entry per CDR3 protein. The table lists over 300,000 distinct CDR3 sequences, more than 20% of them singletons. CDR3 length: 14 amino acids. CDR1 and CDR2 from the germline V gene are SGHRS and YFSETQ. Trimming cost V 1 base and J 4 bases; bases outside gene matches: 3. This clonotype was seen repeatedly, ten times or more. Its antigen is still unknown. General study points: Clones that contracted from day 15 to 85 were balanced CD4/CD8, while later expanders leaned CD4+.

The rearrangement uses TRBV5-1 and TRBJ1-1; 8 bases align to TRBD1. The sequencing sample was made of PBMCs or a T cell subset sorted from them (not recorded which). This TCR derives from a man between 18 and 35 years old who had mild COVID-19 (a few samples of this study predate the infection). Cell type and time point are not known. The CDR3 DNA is TGCGCCAGCAGCTTGAGTCAGGGGGCCACTGAAGCTTTCTTT. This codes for CASSLSQGATEAFF. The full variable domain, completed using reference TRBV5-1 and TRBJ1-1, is KAGVTQTPRYLIKTRGQQVTLSCSPISGHRSVSWYQQTPGQGLQFLFEYFSETQRNKGNFPGRFSGRQFSNSRSEMNVSTLELGDSALYLCASSLSQGATEAFFGQGTRLTVV.